This T cell receptor beta chain comes out of a study of T cells after yellow fever vaccination. Overall study: Preparing low-cell-number fractions relied on SMART-Seq v4 Ultra Low Input.

Production of TCR cDNA was by 5'RACE template switching, which also added a universal primer site and UMIs. TCRdb reprocessed the 5' RACE reads via MiXCR and lists one record per CDR3 protein. The table records around 590,000 distinct CDR3 sequences, roughly an eighth of them present only once. This clonotype was observed a few times. No antigen is known for it. Study results and caveats: A large majority of primary-vaccination clones showed up again after the booster (approximately 95% CD4, around 85% CD8). It was the secondary response that reached its peak faster, day 5 versus 15, but it was weaker.

The source of this sequence is a man aged 25 to 40 who received the YFV17D yellow fever vaccine. This specimen was PBMCs, taken on the day of the yellow fever booster vaccination.

The CDR3 coding sequence is TGTGCCAGCAGCCCATCCGGGACTAGCGACTACAATGAGCAGTTCTTC. Amino acids: CASSPSGTSDYNEQFF. This chain links TRBV9 with TRBJ2-1; 10 bases fit TRBD2. The germline gives CDR1 SGDLS, CDR2 YYNGEE. CDR3 length: 16 residues. The ends lost 4 bases at V and 3 bases at J; junction bases unmatched: 7.